The entry that follows covers one T cell receptor (beta chain) sequence. Via MiXCR, TCRdb re-called the 5' RACE reads, giving one row per CDR3 protein. The sample records some 320,000 distinct CDR3 sequences, 4.1% being singletons. The sample belongs to a study of T cells after yellow fever vaccination. The germline gives CDR1 LNHDA, CDR2 SQIVND (reference sequence). V lost 3 bases to trimming and J lost 7 bases; unmatched junction nucleotides: 11. The CDR3 loop spans 16 amino acids. The gene calls are TRBV19 and TRBJ2-2; TRBD2 matches 7 bases. The TCR comes from a man aged 18 to 35 who received the YFV17D yellow fever vaccine. Sample: PBMCs, taken 5 days after the yellow fever booster vaccination. In DNA form, the CDR3 reads TGTGCCAGTAGTATCCCCGGGGGGACCTCAGTCGGGGAGCTGTTTTTT. The encoded protein is CASSIPGGTSVGELFF.